This T cell receptor beta chain was sequenced during a study of shared T cell receptors in the human thymus. Assay: immunoSEQ multiplex PCR; the TCRdb copy retains only in-frame clones and omits some. In the table there are about 660,000 clones, roughly 90% of which are singletons. Between the trimmed V and J ends, which lost 2 bases and 3 bases, there was a span of 14 bases. The germline gives CDR1 MGHDK, CDR2 SYGVNS. The CDR3 is 16 residues long. The same data also contributed to another study, on human thymus T cells. That work adds: It was healthy Finnish infants having corrective surgery for congenital heart defects who were the donors. Resections from corrective heart surgery provided thymus tissue. What appeared biased in thymic and blood repertoires was the usage of V and J genes. Related reports documented highly overlapping thymic repertoires among unrelated individuals.

This clonotype originated in a boy younger than two with a congenital heart defect. The V and J genes are TRBV25-1 and TRBJ2-1; maybe TRBD1 (6 bases). Sample: thymocytes. The CDR3 DNA reads TGTGCCAGCAGTGAAGGAAGGACAGCCTTCTACAATGAGCAGTTCTTC. Protein sequence: CASSEGRTAFYNEQFF.